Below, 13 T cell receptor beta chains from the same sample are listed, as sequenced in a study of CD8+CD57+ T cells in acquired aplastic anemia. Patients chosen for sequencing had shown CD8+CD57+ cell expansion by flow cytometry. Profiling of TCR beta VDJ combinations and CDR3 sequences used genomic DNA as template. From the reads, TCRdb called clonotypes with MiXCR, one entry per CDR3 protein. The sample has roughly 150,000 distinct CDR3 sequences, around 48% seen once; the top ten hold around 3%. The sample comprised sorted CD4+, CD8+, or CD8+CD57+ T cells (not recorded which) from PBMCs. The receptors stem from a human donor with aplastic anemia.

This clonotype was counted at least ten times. CDR3 sequence reads: CATSESGTSAWGSYNEQFF. CDR3 coding DNA: TGTGCCACCAGTGAGTCCGGGACTAGCGCCTGGGGCTCCTACAATGAGCAGTTCTTC. The gene calls are TRBV24-1 and TRBJ2-1, with 10 positions matching TRBD2. CDR1 is KGHDR and CDR2 is SFDVKD in the germline V gene. This CDR3 is 19 amino acids long. The V segment lost 4 bases and the J segment 0 bases; nucleotides outside the gene matches: 11.

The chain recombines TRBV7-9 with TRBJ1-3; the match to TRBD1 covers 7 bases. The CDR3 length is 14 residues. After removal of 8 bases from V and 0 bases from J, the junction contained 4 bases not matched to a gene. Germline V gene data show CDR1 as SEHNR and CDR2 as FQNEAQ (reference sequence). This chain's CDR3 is CASEGASSGNTIYF. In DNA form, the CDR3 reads TGTGCCAGCGAGGGGGCGAGCTCTGGAAACACCATATATTTT.

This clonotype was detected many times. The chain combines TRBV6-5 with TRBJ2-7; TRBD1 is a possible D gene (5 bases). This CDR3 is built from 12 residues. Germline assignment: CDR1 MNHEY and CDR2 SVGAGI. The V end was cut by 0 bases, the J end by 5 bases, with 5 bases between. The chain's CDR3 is CASSYSRDEQYF. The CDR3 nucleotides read TGTGCCAGCAGTTACTCCAGGGACGAGCAGTACTTC.

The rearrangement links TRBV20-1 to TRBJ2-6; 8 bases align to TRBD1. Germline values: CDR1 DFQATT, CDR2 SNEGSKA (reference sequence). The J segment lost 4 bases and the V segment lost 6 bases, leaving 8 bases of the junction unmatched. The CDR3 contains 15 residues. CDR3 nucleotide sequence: TGCAGTGCCTCGGACAGGGCGAGGGGGGCCAACGTCCTGACTTTC. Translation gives CSASDRARGANVLTF.

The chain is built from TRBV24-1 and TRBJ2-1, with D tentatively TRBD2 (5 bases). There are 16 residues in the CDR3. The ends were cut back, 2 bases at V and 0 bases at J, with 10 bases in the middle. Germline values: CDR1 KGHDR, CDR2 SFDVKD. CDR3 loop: CATSDSRTPSYNEQFF. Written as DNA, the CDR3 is TGTGCCACCAGTGATTCCCGGACTCCCTCCTACAATGAGCAGTTCTTC.

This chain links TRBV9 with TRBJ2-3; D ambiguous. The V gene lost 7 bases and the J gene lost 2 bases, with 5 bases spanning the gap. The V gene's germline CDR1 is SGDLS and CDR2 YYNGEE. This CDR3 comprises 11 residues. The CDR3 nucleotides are TGTGCCAGCGGGGACACAGATACGCAGTATTTT. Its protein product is CASGDTDTQYF.

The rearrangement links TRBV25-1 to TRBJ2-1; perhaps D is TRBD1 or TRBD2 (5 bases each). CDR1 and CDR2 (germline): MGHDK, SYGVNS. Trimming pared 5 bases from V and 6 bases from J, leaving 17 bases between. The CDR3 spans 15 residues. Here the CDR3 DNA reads TGTGCCAGCAGTTCGGGGCAGGCGACGAGCAATGAGCAGTTCTTC. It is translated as CASSSGQATSNEQFF. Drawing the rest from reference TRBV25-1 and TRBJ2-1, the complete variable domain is EADIYQTPRYLVIGTGKKITLECSQTMGHDKMYWYQQDPGMELHLIHYSYGVNSTEKGDLSSESTVSRIRTEHFPLTLESARPSHTSQYLCASSSGQATSNEQFFGPGTRLTVL.

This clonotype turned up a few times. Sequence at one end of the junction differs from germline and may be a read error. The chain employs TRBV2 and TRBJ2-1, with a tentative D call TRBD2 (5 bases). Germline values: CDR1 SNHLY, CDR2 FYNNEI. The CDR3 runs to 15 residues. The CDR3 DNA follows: TGTGCCAGCAGTACGGCGGACTCGAGCTACAGTGAGCAGTTCTTC. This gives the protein CASSTADSSYSEQFF.

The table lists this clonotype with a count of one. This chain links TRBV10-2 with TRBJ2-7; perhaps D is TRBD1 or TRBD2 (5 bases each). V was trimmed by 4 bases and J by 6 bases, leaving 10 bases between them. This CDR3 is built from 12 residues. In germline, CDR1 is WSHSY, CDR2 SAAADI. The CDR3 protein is CASSVGGAEQYF. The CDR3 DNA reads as TGCGCCAGCAGTGTTGGGGGAGCCGAGCAGTACTTC.

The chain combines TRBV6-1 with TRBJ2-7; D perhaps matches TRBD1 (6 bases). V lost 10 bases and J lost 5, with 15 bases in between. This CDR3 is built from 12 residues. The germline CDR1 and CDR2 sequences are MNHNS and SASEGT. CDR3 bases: TGTGCCACAGGCCTCCCAGGGGACGAGCAGTACGTC. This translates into CATGLPGDEQYV.

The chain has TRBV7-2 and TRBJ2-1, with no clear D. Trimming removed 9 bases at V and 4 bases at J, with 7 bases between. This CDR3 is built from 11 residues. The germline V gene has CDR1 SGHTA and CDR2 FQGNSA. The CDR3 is CARVGYNEQFF. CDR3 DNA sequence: TGTGCCAGAGTGGGTTACAATGAGCAGTTCTTC.

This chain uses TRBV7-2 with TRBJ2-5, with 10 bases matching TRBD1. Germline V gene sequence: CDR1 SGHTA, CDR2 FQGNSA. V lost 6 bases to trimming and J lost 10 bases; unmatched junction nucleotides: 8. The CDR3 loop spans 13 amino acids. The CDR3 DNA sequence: TGTGCCAGCAGTCGAGACAGGGGGCGAAACCAGTACTTC. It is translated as CASSRDRGRNQYF. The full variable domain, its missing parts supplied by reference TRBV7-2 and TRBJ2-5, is GAGVSQSPSNKVTEKGKDVELRCDPISGHTALYWYRQSLGQGLEFLIYFQGNSAPDKSGLPSDRFSAERTGGSVSTLTIQRTQQEDSAVYLCASSRDRGRNQYFGPGTRLLVL.

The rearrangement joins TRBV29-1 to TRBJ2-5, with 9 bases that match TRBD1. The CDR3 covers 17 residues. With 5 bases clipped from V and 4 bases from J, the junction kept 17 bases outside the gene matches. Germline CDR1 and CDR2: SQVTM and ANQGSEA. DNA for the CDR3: TGCAGCGTTTATTATAACCGGGACAGGGCGGGGGTAGAGACCCAGTACTTC. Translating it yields CSVYYNRDRAGVETQYF.